The T cell receptor beta chain described here comes from a study of vaccination and CD4 T cells after COVID-19 (dated 2022 in TCRdb). Background for the entire study: Convalescent patients had a positive SARS-CoV-2 result on nasal swab PCR, and of these patients, several had mild disease and one had severe disease. In the convalescent cohort there were six males and four females, among whom were two Hispanic individuals, seven Caucasians, two Asians and one multiracial person. Participants received two doses of either the Pfizer-BioNTech BNT162b2 vaccine (n=8) or the Moderna mRNA-1273 vaccine (n=2). Post-COVID blood samples from convalescent patients were collected a median of approximately 93 days after diagnosis, with a range of roughly 30 to 170 days. Post-vaccine blood samples were obtained a median of approximately 74 days after the second vaccine dose, with a range of roughly 14 to 241 days. Three convalescent patients were sampled both early after vaccination (day 14) and late after vaccination (days 161 to 241). Culture stimuli were overlapping spike peptide pools from SARS-CoV-2 and from the common cold coronaviruses HCoV-NL63, HCoV-OC43 and HCoV-229E. Control cultures received a CEFX viral epitope pool as the positive control, an HIV-1 Nef peptide pool as the negative control, or no peptide. The spike-specific CD4+ TCR repertoire was compared before and after mRNA vaccination in approximately ten COVID-19 convalescent patients and a few infection-naive healthy vaccine recipients.

The time point label on this specimen signifies: late sampling 161 to 241 days after vaccination in a few convalescent patients. The treatment or condition tag for this specimen amounts to: approximately 9-day PBMC culture with coronavirus spike peptide pools or control peptides (ViraFEST assay). To expand antigen-specific T cells with peptide pools and then pick out the expanded clonotypes through TCR sequencing, the study relied on the ViraFEST assay. The positive SARS-CoV-2 PCR tests of the convalescent patients were dated from March to December 2020, before the Alpha, Beta and Delta variants emerged in the United States. Each well held 1.5 million to 2.5 million PBMCs cultured with approximately 9.1 ug/ml peptide pools in IMDM containing about 5% human AB serum and around 9 IU/ml IL-2. Half of the culture medium was replaced with fresh IL-2-containing medium on days 3 and 7. CD4+ T cells were isolated after approximately eleven days of culture through negative selection using the EasySep CD4+ T cell isolation kit. Ficoll-Paque Plus gradient centrifugation was used to isolate PBMCs from whole blood, and the isolated PBMCs were then either used fresh or cryopreserved at -140C. Culture conditions were generally each tested in triplicate wells.

Overall results and qualifications from the work: In convalescent patients, a median roughly 86% of post-vaccine SARS-CoV-2-reactive clones were detected only after vaccination, suggesting vaccine-specific priming. The study included relatively few convalescent patients and did not analyze early timepoints after natural infection. Of the vaccine-specific clones found in convalescent patients, nearly all (304 of 307) were mono-reactive for SARS-CoV-2 spike instead of being cross-reactive with common cold coronaviruses. The median number of SARS-CoV-2-reactive clonotypes rose from about 19 after infection to 35 to 45 after vaccination, but the change was not significant.

Including the terminal cysteine and phenylalanine, the CDR3 comprises 12 residues. The entry retains the CDR3 DNA only, 36 bases that are in frame from base 1. The junction carries 11 bases between V and J, which are trimmed by 5 bases and 7 bases respectively. Sequences SGHTA (CDR1) and FQGNSA (CDR2) are obtained from the germline V gene. Library creation used PCR. TCR sequencing of DNA from cultured CD4+ T cells used the Oncomine TCR Beta short-read assay at the Johns Hopkins FTIC core. The QIAamp micro DNA kit was used to extract genomic DNA from the cultured CD4+ T cells. Oncomine TCR Beta libraries made from cultured CD4+ T cells were pooled using unique dual indexes and sequenced on an Illumina iSeq 100. In the paper's pipeline: Non-productive sequences were filtered out, and CDR3s that did not start with C, did not end with F or W, or were shorter than 7 amino acids were discarded. The MANAFEST web application was used to identify antigen-specific clonotypes by comparing peptide-stimulated wells against reference wells and other culture wells. Positive clones required FDR below 0.05, an odds ratio above 5, and productive frequency above 0.1% in at least two of three replicate wells. Clonotypes that were significantly expanded in both SARS-CoV-2 spike wells and at least one common cold coronavirus spike condition were defined as cross-reactive. Using R version 3.6.1, CDR3 homology was evaluated through Levenshtein distances (stringdist) along with unrooted phylogenetic trees (ape). The public reads were reanalyzed by TCRdb: fastp trimming at Q25, MiXCR alignment, in-frame beta chains only. Every CDR3 protein is listed once, alongside the most common genes and DNA of its rows. For this entry, the V and J calls and clone size follow TCRdb and not the study's own pipeline. This sample comprises approximately 22,000 distinct CDR3 sequences, around a third of them detected only once. Approximately 10% of the sample belongs to the ten largest clones.

Details on this clonotype: Its antigen is currently not known. The sample holds no much larger clone one base away, and base qualities are not on file.

The chain employs TRBV7-2 and TRBJ2-5; the D gene cannot be resolved reliably. The TCR was taken from a human donor who had recovered from COVID-19. The sequenced sample was CD4+ T cells from blood, cultured in vitro, obtained about 7 months after SARS-CoV-2 vaccination. This receptor carries the CDR3 CASSTGRVTQYF. The nucleotides read TGTGCCAGCAGCACTGGTAGGGTGACCCAGTACTTC.